What follows are 18 T cell receptor beta chains derived from one specimen sequenced in a study of CD8 T cells in ankylosing spondylitis. A single record per CDR3 protein comes from TCRdb applying MiXCR to the 5' RACE reads. Among about 340,000 distinct CDR3 sequences listed, over 12% were seen once. Sequences were obtained from blood, either unsorted or a sorted T cell fraction (not recorded which). These receptors were collected from a male donor with ankylosing spondylitis or in good health (not recorded which).

The J gene is TRBJ2-5, the V gene TRBV4-2; no firm D call. Germline V lookup: CDR1 LGHNA, CDR2 YNFKEQ. The CDR3 spans 13 residues. V dropped 0 bases and J dropped 5 bases, with 7 bases sitting between them. The CDR3 is CASSQELRETQYF. The CDR3 nucleotides are TGTGCCAGCAGCCAAGAATTGCGGGAGACCCAGTACTTC.

This clonotype was found a few times. V is TRBV5-1 and J is TRBJ2-1; TRBD1 agrees at 7 bases. The V gene end was trimmed by 4 bases and the J gene end by 7 bases; junction bases not matched to a gene: 8. Germline V gene lookup returns CDR1 SGHRS and CDR2 YFSETQ. The CDR3 consists of 14 residues. In nucleotides, the CDR3 is TGCGCCAGCAGCCCACTTCCACAGGGGAATGAGCAGTTCTTC. It yields the protein CASSPLPQGNEQFF.

The V gene is TRBV20-1, the J gene TRBJ1-1; tentative D call: TRBD1 (6 bases). V lost 4 bases and J lost 5, with 11 bases in between. Germline lookup yields CDR1 DFQATT and CDR2 SNEGSKA (reference sequence). This CDR3 spans 12 amino acids. The CDR3 region is CSANRVGTEAFF. CDR3 DNA sequence: TGCAGTGCTAACAGGGTTGGTACTGAAGCTTTCTTT.

This clonotype has only a few counts. The chain is built from TRBV20-1 and TRBJ2-3; TRBD2 agrees at 7 bases. Trimming took 6 bases from V and 4 from J; bases not matched to a gene: 10. Looked up from germline, CDR1 is DFQATT and CDR2 is SNEGSKA (reference sequence). This CDR3 contains 14 residues. CDR3 loop: CSAIPGTTPDTQYF. The DNA for the CDR3 is TGCAGTGCCATTCCCGGGACTACGCCAGATACGCAGTATTTT.

This clonotype has at least ten counts. The gene calls are TRBV20-1 and TRBJ1-2; D is possibly TRBD1 (6 bases). The CDR3 loop spans 12 amino acids. Germline CDR1 is DFQATT and CDR2 is SNEGSKA (reference sequence). The V end lost 6 bases, the J end lost 1 base, and 9 bases lay between the germline ends. This CDR3 is CSARQVNYGYTF. Here the CDR3 DNA reads TGCAGTGCCAGACAGGTTAACTATGGCTACACCTTC.

This clonotype was detected only a few times. The genes are TRBV7-9 and TRBJ2-3, with no clear D. The CDR3 is made up of 15 amino acids. With 1 base removed from V and 4 bases from J, the gap between germline ends came to 12 bases. From germline, CDR1 is SEHNR and CDR2 FQNEAQ (reference sequence). The CDR3, as DNA: TGTGCCAGCAGCTTAGAGGGCGTGAAAGCAGATACGCAGTATTTT. Its translation is CASSLEGVKADTQYF.

The V call is TRBV6-5, the J call TRBJ1-1, with D unresolved. Germline CDR1 MNHEY, CDR2 SVGAGI. V was shortened by 3 bases and J by 2 bases, with 10 bases between the two germline ends. This CDR3 has 14 amino acids. CDR3 residues: CASSYRGVNTEAFF. The DNA for the CDR3 is TGTGCCAGCAGTTATCGAGGAGTTAACACTGAAGCTTTCTTT.

V is TRBV20-1 and J is TRBJ1-1, with D maybe TRBD1 (5 bases). In germline, CDR1 is DFQATT, CDR2 SNEGSKA (reference sequence). V was cut by 3 bases and J by 3 bases, with 11 bases left in between. This CDR3 spans 13 amino acids. This CDR3 is CSASARAHTEAFF. DNA of the CDR3: TGCAGTGCTAGTGCCAGGGCCCACACTGAAGCTTTCTTT.

There are many counts of this clonotype. The chain has TRBV7-9 and TRBJ1-1; D unclear. Germline V gives CDR1 SEHNR, CDR2 FQNEAQ (reference sequence). Trimming removed 7 bases at V and 3 bases at J, with 12 bases between. The CDR3 runs 13 residues. Here the CDR3 reads CASINARDTEAFF. CDR3 bases: TGTGCCAGCATTAACGCGAGAGACACTGAAGCTTTCTTT.

This clonotype has a handful of counts. The rearrangement joins TRBV12-3 or TRBV12-4 to TRBJ1-1, with no clear D. The germline V and J ends were trimmed by 5 bases and 11 bases, with 21 bases remaining between them. The CDR3 is 14 residues long. The CDR3 nucleotides are TGTGCCAGCAGTCCCCCCCCCGGAAGGACGGGTGCTTTCTTT. Its protein product is CASSPPPGRTGAFF.

CDR3: CASSQSNEQFF. CDR3 coding DNA: TGCGCCAGCAGCCAAAGCAATGAGCAGTTCTTC. The chain combines TRBV5-1 with TRBJ2-1, with unresolved D. The CDR3 sequence is 11 residues long. CDR1 is SGHRS, CDR2 YFSETQ, per germline. V was shortened by 4 bases and J by 6 bases, with 5 bases between the two germline ends. The full variable domain, completed using reference TRBV5-1 and TRBJ2-1, is KAGVTQTPRYLIKTRGQQVTLSCSPISGHRSVSWYQQTPGQGLQFLFEYFSETQRNKGNFPGRFSGRQFSNSRSEMNVSTLELGDSALYLCASSQSNEQFFGPGTRLTVL.

There are many counts of this clonotype. V and J are TRBV29-1 and TRBJ2-5; 9 nucleotides agree with TRBD2. In germline, CDR1 is SQVTM, CDR2 ANQGSEA. Losses at the gene ends were 4 bases for V and 2 bases for J; bases not matched to a gene: 2. CDR3 length: 13 amino acids. CDR3 bases: TGCAGCGTTGCAGCGGGGGGACAAGAGACCCAGTACTTC. Translation gives CSVAAGGQETQYF.

This clonotype appeared a few times. The gene calls are TRBV12-3 or TRBV12-4 and TRBJ1-4; D is unresolved. Trimming cost V 3 bases and J 6 bases, with 11 bases left between them. This CDR3 is built from 14 residues. The CDR3 DNA is TGTGCCAGCAGTTTCCGCCCAGGTGATGAAAAACTGTTTTTT. This translates into CASSFRPGDEKLFF.

This clonotype came up many times. This chain connects TRBV12-3 or TRBV12-4 to TRBJ1-5; TRBD1 agrees at 8 bases. This CDR3 is 16 amino acids long. The V gene end was trimmed by 3 bases and the J gene end by 2 bases; junction bases not matched to a gene: 6. CDR3 residues: CASSFGKTGGNQPQHF. In DNA, the CDR3 is TGTGCCAGCAGTTTCGGAAAGACAGGGGGCAATCAGCCCCAGCATTTT.

This clonotype came up a few times. The chain has TRBV12-3 or TRBV12-4 and TRBJ2-5; possible D gene TRBD1, 5 bases. The ends were cut back, 3 bases at V and 5 bases at J, with 10 bases in the middle. CDR3 length: 13 residues. CDR3 amino acids: CASSFRAQETQYF. The DNA for the CDR3 is TGTGCCAGCAGTTTCAGGGCGCAGGAGACCCAGTACTTC.

V is TRBV5-1 and J is TRBJ2-3; D is uncertain. This CDR3 comprises 14 residues. Germline assignment: CDR1 SGHRS and CDR2 YFSETQ. Trimming left V 3 bases short and J 6 bases short, with 14 bases between. The CDR3, as DNA: TGCGCCAGCAGCTCGATACCCGGAACGGATACGCAGTATTTT. The encoded protein is CASSSIPGTDTQYF.

The chain employs TRBV29-1 and TRBJ1-2; D ambiguous. The V gene lost 5 bases and the J gene lost 1 base, with 8 bases spanning the gap. CDR1 SQVTM and CDR2 ANQGSEA come from the germline V gene. The CDR3 consists of 12 residues. CDR3 in DNA: TGCAGCGTTACGAGGTATAACTATGGCTACACCTTC. Translation: CSVTRYNYGYTF.

This chain links TRBV5-1 with TRBJ1-3, with D possibly TRBD1 on 6 matching bases. The germline V gene has CDR1 SGHRS and CDR2 YFSETQ. CDR3 length: 18 residues. V lost 3 bases to trimming and J lost 2 bases, with 21 bases between them. The CDR3 reads CASSSIPGQSLAGNTIYF. In nucleotides, the CDR3 is TGCGCCAGCAGCTCGATTCCGGGACAAAGTTTGGCTGGAAACACCATATATTTT.